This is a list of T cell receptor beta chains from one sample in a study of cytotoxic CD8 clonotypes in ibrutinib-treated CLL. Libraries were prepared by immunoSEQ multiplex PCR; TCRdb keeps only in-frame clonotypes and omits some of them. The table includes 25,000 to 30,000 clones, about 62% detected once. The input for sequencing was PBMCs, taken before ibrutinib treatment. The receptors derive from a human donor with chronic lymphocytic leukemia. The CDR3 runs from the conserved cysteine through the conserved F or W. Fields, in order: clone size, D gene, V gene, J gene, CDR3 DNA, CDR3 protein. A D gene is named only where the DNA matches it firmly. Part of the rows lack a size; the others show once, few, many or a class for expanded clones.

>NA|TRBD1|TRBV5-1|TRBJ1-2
TGCGCCAGCAGCTTGGCCGGGGGACAGGGGACTTCGTATGGCTACACCTTC
CASSLAGGQGTSYGYTF
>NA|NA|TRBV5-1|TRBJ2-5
TGCGCCAGCAGCTTGGGGACAGCTAAAGAGACCCAGTACTTC
CASSLGTAKETQYF
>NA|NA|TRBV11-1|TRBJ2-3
TGTGCCAGCAGCTTAGGTCTGAGGACTCAAACGCAGTATTTT
CASSLGLRTQTQYF
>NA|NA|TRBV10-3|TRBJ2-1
TGTGCCATCAGTGAGTCGGAAGGGAGTTGGGATGAGCAGTTCTTC
CAISESEGSWDEQFF
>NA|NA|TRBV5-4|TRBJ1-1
TGTGCCAGCAGAAACAGGGAGAACACTGAAGCTTTCTTT
CASRNRENTEAFF
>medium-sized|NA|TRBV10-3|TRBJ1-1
TGTGCCATCATGGTTTCGGCAAACACTGAAGCTTTCTTT
CAIMVSANTEAFF
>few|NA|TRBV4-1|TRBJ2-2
TGCGCCAGCAGCCAAGAAGCGACGGGGGCAAACACCGGGGAGCTGTTTTTT
CASSQEATGANTGELFF
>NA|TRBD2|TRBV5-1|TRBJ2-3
TGCGCCAGCAGCTTTGAAGTAGCGGGGGGACAAGATACGCAGTATTTT
CASSFEVAGGQDTQYF
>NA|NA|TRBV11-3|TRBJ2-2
TGTGCCAGCAGCTTAGGAGAAACGGGGTTCACCGGGGAGCTGTTTTTT
CASSLGETGFTGELFF
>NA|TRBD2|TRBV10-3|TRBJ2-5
TGTGCCATCAGTGAGGCGCCCTCAATGGCTAGCGGGGCCAACTTC
CAISEAPSMASGANF
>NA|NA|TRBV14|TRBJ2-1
TGTGCCAGCAGCCCTCGGACTCCTCTCGATGAGCAGTTCTTC
CASSPRTPLDEQFF
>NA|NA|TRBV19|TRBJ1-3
TGTGCCAGTAGTATAAGTTGGCAGTCTGGAAACACCATATATTTT
CASSISWQSGNTIYF
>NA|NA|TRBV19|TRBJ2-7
TGTGCCAGTACCGATAGGACAGGAGGGACTTACGAGCAGTACTTC
CASTDRTGGTYEQYF
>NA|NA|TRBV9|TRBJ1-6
TGTGCCAGCAGCGTAGCTGTAGACAGAAGTGATTCACCCCTCCACTTT
CASSVAVDRSDSPLHF
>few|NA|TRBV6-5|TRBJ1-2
TGTGCCAGCAGTGAAGACAGACGCCGCTATGGCTACACCTTC
CASSEDRRRYGYTF
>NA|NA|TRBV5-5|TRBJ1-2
TGTGCCAGCAGCCCTATAAATGGGGATAACTATGGCTACACCTTC
CASSPINGDNYGYTF
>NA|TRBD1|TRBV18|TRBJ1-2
TGTGCCAGCTCACCTCCCAGCACCGGGACAGTCGAAGGCTACACCTTC
CASSPPSTGTVEGYTF
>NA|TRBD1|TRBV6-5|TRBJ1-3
TGTGCCAGCAGTTACTCGGGACAGGGAGCTGGAAACACCATATATTTT
CASSYSGQGAGNTIYF
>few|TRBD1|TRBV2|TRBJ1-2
TGTGCCAGCAGTGAGCAGGGGGCCTATGGCTACACCTTC
CASSEQGAYGYTF
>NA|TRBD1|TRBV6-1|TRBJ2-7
TGTGCCAGCGGACAGGGTCCGAGCAGCTACGAGCAGTACTTC
CASGQGPSSYEQYF
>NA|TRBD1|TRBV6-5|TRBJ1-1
TGTGCCAGCAGTGGACCGGGACAGGGAGGAGCTTTCTTT
CASSGPGQGGAFF
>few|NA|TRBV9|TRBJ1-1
TGTGCCAGCAGCCCTCATCTGGACAGCACTGAAGCTTTCTTT
CASSPHLDSTEAFF
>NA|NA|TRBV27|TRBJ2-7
TGTGCCAGCGGGTACGAGCAGTACTTC
CASGYEQYF
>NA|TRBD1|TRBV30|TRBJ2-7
TGTGCCTACGACAGGGTCTCCTACGAGCAGTACTTC
CAYDRVSYEQYF
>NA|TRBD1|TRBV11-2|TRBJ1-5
TGTGCCAGCAGCTTGGGGACAGGGGGCTTTAGTCAGCCCCAGCATTTT
CASSLGTGGFSQPQHF
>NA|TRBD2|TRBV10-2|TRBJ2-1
TGCGCCAGCAGAAGGACTAGCGGGGCCTCCAGCTCCTACAATGAGCAGTTCTTC
CASRRTSGASSSYNEQFF
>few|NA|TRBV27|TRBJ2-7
TGTGCCATCGGGTCCACAGGGTTCTCCGAGCAGTACTTC
CAIGSTGFSEQYF
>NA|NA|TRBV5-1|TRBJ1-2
TGCGCCAGCAGCTTGGAGCTGGGGATGGCCTATGGCTACACCTTC
CASSLELGMAYGYTF
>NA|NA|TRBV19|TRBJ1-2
TGTGCCAGTAGTATACTGTCCGCCTCTCGCTATGGCTACACCTTC
CASSILSASRYGYTF
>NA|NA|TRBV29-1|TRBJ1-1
TGCAGCGTTGAAGCCTCGGGGAACACTGAAGCTTTCTTT
CSVEASGNTEAFF
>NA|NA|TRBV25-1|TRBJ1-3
TGTGCCAGCAGTGATAACGCACGGGACTCTGGAAACACCATATATTTT
CASSDNARDSGNTIYF
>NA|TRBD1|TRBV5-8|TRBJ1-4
TGTGCCAGCAGCTTGATGGGACAGGGGGGTGAAAAACTGTTTTTT
CASSLMGQGGEKLFF
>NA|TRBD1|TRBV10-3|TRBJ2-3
TGTGCCATCAGTGAGAGCGGGACAGGGTCCACAGATACGCAGTATTTT
CAISESGTGSTDTQYF
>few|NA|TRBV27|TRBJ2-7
TGTGCCAGCCGGACCGCGGGGTTCATTTCCGAGCAGTACTTC
CASRTAGFISEQYF
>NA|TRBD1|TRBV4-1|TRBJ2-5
TGCGCCAGCAGCCAAGATTTGGGACAGGGGCAAGAGACCCAGTACTTC
CASSQDLGQGQETQYF
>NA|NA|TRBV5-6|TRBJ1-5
TGTGCCAGCAGCTTCCAGGACAATCAGCCCCAGCATTTT
CASSFQDNQPQHF
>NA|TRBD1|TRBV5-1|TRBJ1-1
TGCGCCAGCAGCTTGGTAGGGACAGCTAACACTGAAGCTTTCTTT
CASSLVGTANTEAFF
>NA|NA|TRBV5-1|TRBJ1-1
TGCGCCAGCAGCACAGGCTGGGAAGCTTTCTTT
CASSTGWEAFF
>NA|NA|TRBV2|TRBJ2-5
TGTGCCAGCAGTCGGGAGTCCAGGGAGACCCAGTACTTC
CASSRESRETQYF